This is a list of T cell receptor beta chains from one sample in a study of response to subunit inactivated influenza vaccine. TCRdb independently ran MiXCR on the RT-PCR reads; one entry per CDR3 protein. Here the sample spans roughly 700,000 distinct CDR3 sequences, about 15% being singletons. The sample in question was PBMCs from blood, obtained 14 days before vaccination. These receptor sequences come from a man aged 50-60 years who received an inactivated influenza vaccine. CDR3s include the opening cysteine and the closing phenylalanine or tryptophan. Each record gives: J gene, clone size, V gene, D gene, CDR3 DNA, CDR3 protein. A D gene is named only where the DNA matches it firmly. Clone size is shown for a subset of rows, as once, few, many or a class of expanded clone.

J gene: TRBJ2-3; clone size: .; V gene: TRBV7-2; D gene: TRBD2; CDR3 DNA: TGTGCCAGCAGCCTGGGGGGGGTTTCTTCGGATACGCAGTATTTT; CDR3 protein: CASSLGGVSSDTQYF
J gene: TRBJ2-5; clone size: few; V gene: TRBV12-5; D gene: .; CDR3 DNA: TGTGCTAGTGGTTTTCGTTTAGGGGAGACCCAGTACTTC; CDR3 protein: CASGFRLGETQYF
J gene: TRBJ2-7; clone size: few; V gene: TRBV4-1; D gene: TRBD1; CDR3 DNA: TGCGCCAGCAGGGAGGGACAGGGCTCCTACGAGCAGTACTTC; CDR3 protein: CASREGQGSYEQYF
J gene: TRBJ2-7; clone size: .; V gene: TRBV7-6; D gene: TRBD2; CDR3 DNA: TGTGCCAGCAGCCCTATAGCGGGCTTGCGGGAAGAGCAGTACTTC; CDR3 protein: CASSPIAGLREEQYF
J gene: TRBJ2-2; clone size: few; V gene: TRBV29-1; D gene: TRBD1; CDR3 DNA: TGCAGCGTTCAGGGGGTCGACTCCGGGGAGCTGTTTTTT; CDR3 protein: CSVQGVDSGELFF
J gene: TRBJ1-1; clone size: many; V gene: TRBV6-6; D gene: TRBD1; CDR3 DNA: TGTGCCTCAAGGACAGGGAAGAACACTGAAGCTTTCTTT; CDR3 protein: CASRTGKNTEAFF
J gene: TRBJ2-3; clone size: few; V gene: TRBV6-1; D gene: .; CDR3 DNA: TGTGCCAGCAGTGAAGCTCCCGGGGTCACAGATACGCAGTATTTT; CDR3 protein: CASSEAPGVTDTQYF
J gene: TRBJ1-2; clone size: .; V gene: TRBV25-1; D gene: TRBD1; CDR3 DNA: TGTGCCAGCAGGGGAGGGGACAGGGTGCGGAACAACTATGGCTACACCTTC; CDR3 protein: CASRGGDRVRNNYGYTF
J gene: TRBJ2-2; clone size: .; V gene: TRBV18; D gene: .; CDR3 DNA: TGTGCCAGCTCAATATCAAAGGATACCGGGGAGCTGTTTTTT; CDR3 protein: CASSISKDTGELFF
J gene: TRBJ1-2; clone size: few; V gene: TRBV9; D gene: TRBD1; CDR3 DNA: TGTGCCAGCAGCGTTGGGACAGGGGAATACGGCTACACCTTC; CDR3 protein: CASSVGTGEYGYTF
J gene: TRBJ2-7; clone size: once; V gene: TRBV28; D gene: .; CDR3 DNA: TGTGCCAGCGGACGAACTAGCCTCCTGGGGGAGCAGTACTTC; CDR3 protein: CASGRTSLLGEQYF
J gene: TRBJ2-5; clone size: .; V gene: TRBV20-1; D gene: TRBD1; CDR3 DNA: TGCAGTGCTAGCGCCAGGGGGATTCAAGAGACCCAGTACTTC; CDR3 protein: CSASARGIQETQYF
J gene: TRBJ2-5; clone size: .; V gene: TRBV30; D gene: .; CDR3 DNA: TGTGCCTGGAGTGTGAAAGGAGGGCAAGAGACCCAGTACTTC; CDR3 protein: CAWSVKGGQETQYF
J gene: TRBJ2-7; clone size: many; V gene: TRBV5-1; D gene: .; CDR3 DNA: TGCGCCAGCAGCTTGTCCGGGACTGCCTCCTACGAGCAGTACTTC; CDR3 protein: CASSLSGTASYEQYF
J gene: TRBJ2-3; clone size: .; V gene: TRBV6-5; D gene: TRBD2; CDR3 DNA: TGTGCCAGCAGTTACTCGAGTAGCGGGAGGTTCACAGATACGCAGTATTTT; CDR3 protein: CASSYSSSGRFTDTQYF
J gene: TRBJ1-6; clone size: few; V gene: TRBV5-1; D gene: .; CDR3 DNA: TGCGCCAGCAGCTTGTGGAGGGATTCACCCCTCCACTTT; CDR3 protein: CASSLWRDSPLHF
J gene: TRBJ1-6; clone size: .; V gene: TRBV7-2; D gene: TRBD1; CDR3 DNA: TGTGCCAGCAGCTTATGGGGACAGCGAAATTCACCCCTCCACTTT; CDR3 protein: CASSLWGQRNSPLHF
J gene: TRBJ1-5; clone size: few; V gene: TRBV4-1; D gene: .; CDR3 DNA: TGCGCCAGCAGCCACTCAATGGGGAATCAGCCCCAGCATTTT; CDR3 protein: CASSHSMGNQPQHF
J gene: TRBJ2-7; clone size: few; V gene: TRBV5-1; D gene: TRBD1; CDR3 DNA: TGCGCCAGCAGCTTCGGGCCTCAGGGGGCCTACGAGCAGTACTTC; CDR3 protein: CASSFGPQGAYEQYF
J gene: TRBJ2-1; clone size: few; V gene: TRBV3-1; D gene: .; CDR3 DNA: TGTGCCAGCAGCCATAATACTGTAGGGGGCTCCTACAATGAGCAGTTCTTC; CDR3 protein: CASSHNTVGGSYNEQFF
J gene: TRBJ2-1; clone size: many; V gene: TRBV28; D gene: TRBD2; CDR3 DNA: TGTGCCAGCAAGGCGGGGGGCTACAATGAGCAGTTCTTC; CDR3 protein: CASKAGGYNEQFF
J gene: TRBJ2-7; clone size: few; V gene: TRBV28; D gene: .; CDR3 DNA: TGTGCCAGCAGTTTATCCCCGCCAACCACCTACGAGCAGTACTTC; CDR3 protein: CASSLSPPTTYEQYF
J gene: TRBJ2-3; clone size: many; V gene: TRBV11-2; D gene: .; CDR3 DNA: TGTGCCAGCAGCTTACTCGGCTTTGCAGATACGCAGTATTTT; CDR3 protein: CASSLLGFADTQYF
J gene: TRBJ1-4; clone size: many; V gene: TRBV7-2; D gene: .; CDR3 DNA: TGTGCCAGCAGCTTAATGGGAACCTCCGGGGAAAAACTGTTTTTT; CDR3 protein: CASSLMGTSGEKLFF
J gene: TRBJ1-5; clone size: many; V gene: TRBV30; D gene: TRBD1; CDR3 DNA: TGTGCCTGGAGTGTGGCAGGGGGTGAGCCCCAGCATTTT; CDR3 protein: CAWSVAGGEPQHF
J gene: TRBJ2-5; clone size: .; V gene: TRBV15; D gene: .; CDR3 DNA: TGTGCCACCAGCAGAGTGATTCAAGAGACCCAGTACTTC; CDR3 protein: CATSRVIQETQYF
J gene: TRBJ2-7; clone size: .; V gene: TRBV11-2; D gene: TRBD2; CDR3 DNA: TGTGCCAGCAGCTTAGCTAGCGGGGGGTTCTACGAGCAGTACTTC; CDR3 protein: CASSLASGGFYEQYF
J gene: TRBJ2-7; clone size: .; V gene: TRBV7-9; D gene: .; CDR3 DNA: TGTGCCAGCAGCCTGGACCTTTCCCACGAGCAGTACTTC; CDR3 protein: CASSLDLSHEQYF
J gene: TRBJ2-7; clone size: .; V gene: TRBV28; D gene: .; CDR3 DNA: TGTGCCAGCAGGTCTTCTTGGCCGTACGAGCAGTACTTC; CDR3 protein: CASRSSWPYEQYF
J gene: TRBJ2-1; clone size: .; V gene: TRBV20-1; D gene: TRBD2; CDR3 DNA: TGCAGTGCTATAACCGGGACTAGCGGGAGAGGAGCCTACAATGAGCAGTTCTTC; CDR3 protein: CSAITGTSGRGAYNEQFF
J gene: TRBJ1-2; clone size: .; V gene: TRBV7-9; D gene: TRBD1; CDR3 DNA: TGTGCCAGCAGCCCGGCACTTCCGGGACAGGGGCGCTACACCTTC; CDR3 protein: CASSPALPGQGRYTF
J gene: TRBJ2-4; clone size: many; V gene: TRBV18; D gene: .; CDR3 DNA: TGTGCCAGCTCACCATCGGGAGCCAAAAACATTCAGTACTTC; CDR3 protein: CASSPSGAKNIQYF
J gene: TRBJ1-1; clone size: few; V gene: TRBV11-3; D gene: TRBD1; CDR3 DNA: TGTGCCAGCAGCTTAGATCTCAGGGGGGGATTGAACACTGAAGCTTTCTTT; CDR3 protein: CASSLDLRGGLNTEAFF
J gene: TRBJ1-1; clone size: .; V gene: TRBV29-1; D gene: .; CDR3 DNA: TGCAGCGTCCTTCCTGTGGGGGGCATCAACACTGAAGCTTTCTTT; CDR3 protein: CSVLPVGGINTEAFF
J gene: TRBJ2-7; clone size: .; V gene: TRBV5-6; D gene: .; CDR3 DNA: TGTGCCAGCAGCTTGGAGGGGGGCGACGAGCAGTACTTC; CDR3 protein: CASSLEGGDEQYF
J gene: TRBJ2-1; clone size: .; V gene: TRBV4-1; D gene: TRBD1; CDR3 DNA: TGCGCCAGCAGCCTCCAATCAGGGGGCACCCTTGCCCGATACAATGAGCAGTTCTTC; CDR3 protein: CASSLQSGGTLARYNEQFF
J gene: TRBJ2-5; clone size: .; V gene: TRBV7-2; D gene: TRBD2; CDR3 DNA: TGTGCCAGCAGCCTAAAGACTAGCTGGGAGACCCAGTACTTC; CDR3 protein: CASSLKTSWETQYF
J gene: TRBJ2-7; clone size: .; V gene: TRBV4-1; D gene: TRBD2; CDR3 DNA: TGCGCCAGCAGCCGACAGCTTAGCGGGTCCTACGAGCAGTACTTC; CDR3 protein: CASSRQLSGSYEQYF
J gene: TRBJ2-1; clone size: few; V gene: TRBV2; D gene: TRBD2; CDR3 DNA: TGTGCCAGCAGTGTTTTTAGCGGGACGGGGAGTGAGCAGTTCTTC; CDR3 protein: CASSVFSGTGSEQFF
J gene: TRBJ2-5; clone size: .; V gene: TRBV12-3/TRBV12-4; D gene: .; CDR3 DNA: TGTGCCAGCACCACGAGTGGGGCTCCTCGTATAGAGACCCAGTACTTC; CDR3 protein: CASTTSGAPRIETQYF
J gene: TRBJ2-7; clone size: few; V gene: TRBV5-4; D gene: TRBD2; CDR3 DNA: TGTGCCAGCACCGATAGCGGGGCAACTTACGAGCAGTACTTC; CDR3 protein: CASTDSGATYEQYF
J gene: TRBJ2-7; clone size: few; V gene: TRBV10-3; D gene: TRBD1; CDR3 DNA: TGTGCCATCAGTTTCGGGACAGGGGGCTCCTACGAGCAGTACTTC; CDR3 protein: CAISFGTGGSYEQYF
J gene: TRBJ1-6; clone size: many; V gene: TRBV4-1; D gene: .; CDR3 DNA: TGCGCCAGCAGCCAAGGAACAGTTTTCTCCTATAATTCACCCCTCCACTTT; CDR3 protein: CASSQGTVFSYNSPLHF
J gene: TRBJ1-2; clone size: few; V gene: TRBV5-6; D gene: .; CDR3 DNA: TGTGCCAGCAGCTTAGGTTCCGGGCGCCTCTATGGCTACACCTTC; CDR3 protein: CASSLGSGRLYGYTF
J gene: TRBJ2-5; clone size: .; V gene: TRBV20-1; D gene: TRBD2; CDR3 DNA: TGCAGTGCTAGTACTAGCGGGAGAGGAGTAGAGACCCAGTACTTC; CDR3 protein: CSASTSGRGVETQYF
J gene: TRBJ2-2; clone size: .; V gene: TRBV11-1; D gene: TRBD2; CDR3 DNA: TGTGCCAGCAGCTTTCCTTTACTAGCGGAAGCGAACACCGGGGAGCTGTTTTTT; CDR3 protein: CASSFPLLAEANTGELFF